This is a list of T cell receptor beta chains from one sample in a study of T cells in localized non-small cell lung cancer. Repertoires were generated with immunoSEQ multiplex PCR, while TCRdb's copy carries only in-frame clones and drops some. This sample has about 24,000 clones; 88% occur once, and the top ten carry around 6.1%. The specimen was PBMCs, collected before any cancer treatment. The receptors come from a man aged 35 to 69 with stage II lung adenocarcinoma. Both conserved end residues are part of each CDR3. A D gene is named only where the DNA matches it firmly. Clone size, where shown, is once, few, many, or a class for clones that have expanded.

v_gene	d_gene	abundance	j_gene	CDR3aa	CDR3nt
TRBV5-4	.	.	TRBJ1-2	CASSLVGTEGGYGYTF	TGTGCCAGCAGCTTGGTGGGGACCGAAGGGGGCTATGGCTACACCTTC
TRBV30	.	.	TRBJ1-5	CAWSVSRDQPQHF	TGTGCCTGGAGTGTATCGCGTGATCAGCCCCAGCATTTT
TRBV6-1	.	.	TRBJ1-3	CASSGVGNTIYF	TGTGCCAGCAGTGGGGTTGGAAACACCATATATTTT
TRBV5-6	TRBD1	.	TRBJ2-7	CASSLEGGRGPEQYF	TGTGCCAGCAGCTTGGAGGGGGGCAGGGGGCCCGAGCAGTACTTC
TRBV7-8	.	once	TRBJ2-5	CASSPRQSWGETQYF	TGTGCCAGCAGCCCGCGACAGTCTTGGGGGGAGACCCAGTACTTC
TRBV6-1	TRBD1	.	TRBJ2-1	CASSEAGTAYNEQFF	TGTGCCAGCAGTGAAGCCGGGACAGCCTACAATGAGCAGTTCTTC
TRBV21-1	.	few	TRBJ2-1	CASSKARQVLFNEQFF	TGTGCCAGCAGCAAAGCGAGACAGGTGCTATTCAATGAGCAGTTCTTC
TRBV18	.	.	TRBJ1-5	CASSSAGGPQHF	TGTGCCAGCTCGTCGGCGGGGGGGCCCCAGCATTTT
TRBV28	.	.	TRBJ1-6	CASWSSGSPLHF	TGTGCCAGCTGGTCCTCTGGTTCACCCCTCCACTTT
TRBV6-5	.	once	TRBJ2-7	CASSYSRQGYEQYF	TGTGCCAGCAGTTACTCGAGGCAGGGGTACGAGCAGTACTTC
TRBV7-9	.	.	TRBJ2-2	CASSLRVPGELFF	TGTGCCAGCAGCCTCAGGGTTCCCGGGGAGCTGTTTTTT
TRBV29-1	TRBD1	.	TRBJ2-5	CSVSRTGIGERVTQYF	TGCAGCGTCTCTCGGACAGGAATAGGTGAAAGGGTGACCCAGTACTTC
TRBV5-5	.	.	TRBJ1-5	CASSLRGTSNQPQHF	TGTGCCAGCAGCTTGAGGGGAACGAGCAATCAGCCCCAGCATTTT
TRBV5-4	TRBD2	once	TRBJ2-1	CASSSRGTSGGSSYNEQFF	TGTGCCAGCAGCTCCCGCGGGACTAGCGGGGGGAGCTCCTACAATGAGCAGTTCTTC
TRBV11-2	TRBD1	.	TRBJ2-7	CASSPLGQTVPNGYF	TGTGCCAGCAGCCCGCTGGGACAGACGGTTCCAAACGGCTACTTC
TRBV7-6	.	.	TRBJ2-1	CASSLGVGSNNEQFF	TGTGCCAGCAGCTTAGGGGTTGGGTCTAACAATGAGCAGTTCTTC
TRBV5-1	.	.	TRBJ1-3	CASSLQGPSGNTIYF	TGCGCCAGCAGCTTGCAGGGACCGTCTGGAAACACCATATATTTT